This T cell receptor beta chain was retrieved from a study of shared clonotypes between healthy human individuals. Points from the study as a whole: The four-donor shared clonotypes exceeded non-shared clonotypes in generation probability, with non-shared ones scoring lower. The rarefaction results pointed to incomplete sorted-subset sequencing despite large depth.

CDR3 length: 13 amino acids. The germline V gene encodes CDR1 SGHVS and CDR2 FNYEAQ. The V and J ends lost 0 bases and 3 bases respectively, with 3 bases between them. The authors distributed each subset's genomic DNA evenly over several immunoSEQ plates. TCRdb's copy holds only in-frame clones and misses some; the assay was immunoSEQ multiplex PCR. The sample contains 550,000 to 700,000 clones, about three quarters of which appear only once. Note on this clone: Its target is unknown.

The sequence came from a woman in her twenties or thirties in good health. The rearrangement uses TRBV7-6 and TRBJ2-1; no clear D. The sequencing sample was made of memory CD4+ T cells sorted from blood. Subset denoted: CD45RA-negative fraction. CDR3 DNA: TGTGCCAGCAGCTTAGCGCTCTACAATGAGCAGTTCTTC. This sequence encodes CASSLALYNEQFF.